This TCR beta chain was observed in a study of cytomegalovirus exposure and HLA in healthy donors. Researchers ran the PCR with 60 Vbeta and 13 Jbeta primers. Data came from immunoSEQ multiplex PCR; TCRdb stores just in-frame clones and leaves some out. The sample yields 150,000 to 200,000 clones, roughly 80% seen once. This sequence originates from a male donor in good health and CMV-seropositive. The sequencing sample was made of PBMCs.

CDR3 nucleotide sequence: TGTGCCATCAGGGGGGCGCGACAGGGTTACGAGCAGTACTTC. Protein product: CAIRGARQGYEQYF. The rearrangement uses TRBV10-3 and TRBJ2-7; 7 nucleotides agree with TRBD1. The V and J ends lost 6 bases and 4 bases, in that order; junction bases with no gene match: 9. Germline CDR1 is ENHRY and CDR2 is SYGVKD. The CDR3 is 14 residues long.